This T cell receptor beta chain was retrieved from a study of blood T cell repertoires in COVID-19. V lost 3 bases and J lost 5; bases outside the gene matches: 6. Looked up from germline, CDR1 is LNHDA and CDR2 is SQIVND (reference sequence). The CDR3 runs to 14 residues. Repertoires were generated with immunoSEQ multiplex PCR, while TCRdb's copy carries only in-frame clones and drops some. Among about 61,000 clones listed, 65% to 85% were seen once. This chain joins TRBV19 and TRBJ2-5; TRBD2 matches at 7 bases. The origin of this receptor is an elderly man with active or convalescent COVID-19. The sample consisted of peripheral blood. The CDR3 region has the DNA TGTGCCAGTAGTATTAGGGCGGGAGAGGAGACCCAGTACTTC. This sequence encodes CASSIRAGEETQYF.